Listed here are 6 T cell receptor beta chains from one sample, sequenced in a study of tumor-infiltrating lymphocytes in primary liver carcinoma. Unsorted bulk tissue, roughly 20-32 mg of it, served as the source for co-extraction of RNA and DNA. A constant-region primer served to make TCR beta cDNA from roughly 500 ng total RNA. Researchers made the TCR beta libraries by running three nested multiplex PCR rounds with slightly modified ARM-PCR. Researchers ran the first two PCR rounds for about 11 cycles each with TRBV1-TRBV30 forward primers and a C-beta reverse primer. Via MiXCR, TCRdb re-called the multiplex PCR reads, giving one row per CDR3 protein. Here the sample spans 85,000 to 100,000 distinct CDR3 sequences, around 68% being singletons. The sequenced sample consisted of tumor-adjacent normal liver tissue. These receptors were taken from a man aged 40-50 years with primary liver carcinoma and hepatitis B virus infection.

In this sample, this clonotype turned up a few times. This CDR3 fails to terminate in the conserved phenylalanine or tryptophan, so it likely reflects a read error. This rearrangement joins TRBV11-2 to TRBJ2-1; 7 positions agree with TRBD1. The germline V gene encodes CDR1 SGHAT and CDR2 FQNNGV. J was trimmed by 5 bases and V by 2 bases; bases with no gene match: 6. The CDR3 runs 15 residues. The CDR3 bases are TGTGCCAGCAGCTTAAAAGGGGGCTTCCACAATGAGCAGTTCCTC. This encodes CASSLKGGFHNEQFL.

This clonotype appeared many times. This chain uses TRBV12-5 with TRBJ2-2; D is unresolved. The V gene lost 0 bases and the J gene lost 1 base, with 12 bases spanning the gap. This CDR3 is built from 17 residues. In germline, CDR1 is LGHNT, CDR2 FRNRAP. The CDR3 is CASGLVLGRMNTGELFF. CDR3 coding DNA: TGTGCTAGTGGTTTGGTACTTGGACGGATGAACACCGGGGAGCTGTTTTTT.

The sample holds a few counts of this clonotype. This may come from a read error, since a much larger clone is one base off. The chain employs TRBV12-3 or TRBV12-4 and TRBJ2-2; TRBD1 aligns across 11 bases. CDR3 length equals 14 residues. CDR3: CSSTGTGGTGELFF. Written as DNA, the CDR3 is TGTTCCAGCACCGGGACAGGGGGGACCGGGGAGCTGTTTTTT.

V and J are TRBV29-1 and TRBJ1-1, with D uncertain. CDR1 is SQVTM and CDR2 is ANQGSEA in the germline V gene. The CDR3 extends over 13 amino acids. Trimming removed 4 bases from V and 0 bases from J, with 9 bases in between. Here the CDR3 reads CSVGIGMNTEAFF. The CDR3, as DNA: TGCAGCGTTGGGATCGGGATGAACACTGAAGCTTTCTTT. The full variable domain, with the rest looked up from reference TRBV29-1 and TRBJ1-1, is SAVISQKPSRDICQRGTSLTIQCQVDSQVTMMFWYRQQPGQSLTLIATANQGSEATYESGFVIDKFPISRPNLTFSTLTVSNMSPEDSSIYLCSVGIGMNTEAFFGQGTRLTVV.

This clonotype was picked up one time. At one boundary the junction diverges from the germline segment, which might be a read error. This rearrangement joins TRBV12-3 or TRBV12-4 to TRBJ2-3, with TRBD2 matching over 10 bases. This CDR3 region has 14 residues. The CDR3 reads CTSSLGLATDTQYF. Written as DNA, the CDR3 is TGTACCAGCAGTCTGGGACTAGCGACAGATACGCAGTATTTT.

The rearrangement joins TRBV21-1 to TRBJ2-1. TRBV21-1 is shown as a pseudogene. CDR3 length: 11 amino acids. The CDR3 sequence: CASSSGNEQLF. The CDR3 coding sequence is TGTGCCAGCTCCTCGGGTAATGAGCAGCTCTTC.